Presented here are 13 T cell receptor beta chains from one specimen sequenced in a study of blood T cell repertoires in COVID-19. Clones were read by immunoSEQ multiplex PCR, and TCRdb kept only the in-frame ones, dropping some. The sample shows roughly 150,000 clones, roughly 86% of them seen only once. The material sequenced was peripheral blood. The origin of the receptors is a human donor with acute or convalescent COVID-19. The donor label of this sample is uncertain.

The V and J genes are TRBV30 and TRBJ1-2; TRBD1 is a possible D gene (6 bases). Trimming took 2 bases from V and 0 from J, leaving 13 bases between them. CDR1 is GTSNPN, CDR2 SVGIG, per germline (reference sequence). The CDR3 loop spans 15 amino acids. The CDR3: CAWSTGLQANYGYTF. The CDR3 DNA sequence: TGTGCCTGGAGTACAGGGCTACAAGCTAACTATGGCTACACCTTC.

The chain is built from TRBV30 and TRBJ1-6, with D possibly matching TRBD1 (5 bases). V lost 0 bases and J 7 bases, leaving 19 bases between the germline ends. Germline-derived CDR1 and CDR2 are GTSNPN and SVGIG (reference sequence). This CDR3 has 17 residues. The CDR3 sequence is CAWSVLGGAVGNSPLHF. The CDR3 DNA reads TGTGCCTGGAGTGTATTGGGCGGGGCCGTAGGGAATTCACCCCTCCACTTT.

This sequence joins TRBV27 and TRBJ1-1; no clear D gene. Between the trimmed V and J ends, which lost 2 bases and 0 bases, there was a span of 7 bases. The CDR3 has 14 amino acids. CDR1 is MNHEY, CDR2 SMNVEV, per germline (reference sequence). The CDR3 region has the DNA TGTGCCAGCAGTTTAACCGCGGTGAACACTGAAGCTTTCTTT. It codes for CASSLTAVNTEAFF.

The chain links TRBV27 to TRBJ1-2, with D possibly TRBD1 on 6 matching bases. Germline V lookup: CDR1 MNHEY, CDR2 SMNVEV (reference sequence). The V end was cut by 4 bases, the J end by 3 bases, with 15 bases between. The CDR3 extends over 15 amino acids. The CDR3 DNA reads TGTGCCAGCAGTTCACCGGGGGCGGGAGACTATGGCTACACCTTC. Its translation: CASSSPGAGDYGYTF.

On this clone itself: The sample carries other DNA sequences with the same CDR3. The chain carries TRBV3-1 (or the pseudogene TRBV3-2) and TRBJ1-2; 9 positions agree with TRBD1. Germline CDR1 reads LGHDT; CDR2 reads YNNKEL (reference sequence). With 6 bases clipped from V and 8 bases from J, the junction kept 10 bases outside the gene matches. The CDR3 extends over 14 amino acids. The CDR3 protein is CASSPTGGAGGYTF. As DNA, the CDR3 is TGTGCCAGCAGTCCCACAGGGGGCGCGGGAGGCTACACCTTC.

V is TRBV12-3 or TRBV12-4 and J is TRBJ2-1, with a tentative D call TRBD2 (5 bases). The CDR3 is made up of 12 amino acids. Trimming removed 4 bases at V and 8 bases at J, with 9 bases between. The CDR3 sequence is CASSYSGYEQFF. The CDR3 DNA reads TGTGCCAGCAGTTATTCGGGATATGAGCAGTTCTTC.

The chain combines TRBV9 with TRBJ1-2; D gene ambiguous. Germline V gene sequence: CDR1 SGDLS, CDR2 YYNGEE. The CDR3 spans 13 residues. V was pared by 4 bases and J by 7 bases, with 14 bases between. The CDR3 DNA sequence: TGTGCCAGCAGCCCCCAGAGCGGTTTTGGCTACACCTTC. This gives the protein CASSPQSGFGYTF.

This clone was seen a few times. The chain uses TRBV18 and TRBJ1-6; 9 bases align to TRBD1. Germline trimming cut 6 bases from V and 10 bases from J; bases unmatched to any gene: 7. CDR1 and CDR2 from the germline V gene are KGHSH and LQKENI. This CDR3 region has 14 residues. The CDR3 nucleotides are TGTGCCAGCTCGGCGGGACAGGGTGACTCACCCCTCCACTTT. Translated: CASSAGQGDSPLHF.

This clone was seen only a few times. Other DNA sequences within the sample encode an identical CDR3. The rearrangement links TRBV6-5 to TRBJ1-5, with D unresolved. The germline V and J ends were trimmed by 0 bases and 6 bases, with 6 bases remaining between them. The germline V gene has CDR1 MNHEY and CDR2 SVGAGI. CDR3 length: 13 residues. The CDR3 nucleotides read TGTGCCAGCAGTTACTCGAGGGTTCAGCCCCAGCATTTT. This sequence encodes CASSYSRVQPQHF.

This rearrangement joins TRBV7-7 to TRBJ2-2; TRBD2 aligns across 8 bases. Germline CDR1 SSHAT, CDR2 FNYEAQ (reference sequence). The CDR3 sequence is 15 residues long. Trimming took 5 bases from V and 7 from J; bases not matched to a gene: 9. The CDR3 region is CASSDAAGGIGELFF. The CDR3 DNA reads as TGTGCCAGCAGCGATGCCGCGGGGGGAATCGGGGAGCTGTTTTTT.

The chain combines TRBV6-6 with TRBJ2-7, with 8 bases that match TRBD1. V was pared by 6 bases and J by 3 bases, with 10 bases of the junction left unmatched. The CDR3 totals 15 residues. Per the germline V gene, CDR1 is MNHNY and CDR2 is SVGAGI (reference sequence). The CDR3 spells CASRDAGTGNYEQYF. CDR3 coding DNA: TGTGCCAGCAGGGACGCAGGGACAGGCAACTACGAGCAGTACTTC.

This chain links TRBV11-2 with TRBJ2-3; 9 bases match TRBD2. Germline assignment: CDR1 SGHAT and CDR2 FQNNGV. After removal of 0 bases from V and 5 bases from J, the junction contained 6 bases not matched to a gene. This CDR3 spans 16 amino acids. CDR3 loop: CASSLEGAGGRDTQYF. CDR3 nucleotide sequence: TGTGCCAGCAGCTTAGAAGGGGCGGGGGGGAGAGATACGCAGTATTTT.

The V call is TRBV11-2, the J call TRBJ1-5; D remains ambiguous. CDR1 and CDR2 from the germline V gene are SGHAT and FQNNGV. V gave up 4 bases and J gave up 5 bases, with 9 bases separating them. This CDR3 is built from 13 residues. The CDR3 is CASSSSFDQPQHF. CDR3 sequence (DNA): TGTGCCAGCAGCTCCTCGTTCGATCAGCCCCAGCATTTT.